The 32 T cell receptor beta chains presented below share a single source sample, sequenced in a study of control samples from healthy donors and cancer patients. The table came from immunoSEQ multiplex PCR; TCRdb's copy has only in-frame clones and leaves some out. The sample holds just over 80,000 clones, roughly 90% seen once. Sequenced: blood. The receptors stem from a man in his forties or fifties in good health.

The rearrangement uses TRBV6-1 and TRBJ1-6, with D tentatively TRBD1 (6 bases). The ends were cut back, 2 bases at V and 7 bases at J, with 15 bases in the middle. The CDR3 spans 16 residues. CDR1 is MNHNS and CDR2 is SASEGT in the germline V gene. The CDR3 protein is CASSEYPRTGNSPLHF. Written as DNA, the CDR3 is TGTGCCAGCAGTGAATACCCCCGTACAGGGAATTCACCCCTCCACTTT.

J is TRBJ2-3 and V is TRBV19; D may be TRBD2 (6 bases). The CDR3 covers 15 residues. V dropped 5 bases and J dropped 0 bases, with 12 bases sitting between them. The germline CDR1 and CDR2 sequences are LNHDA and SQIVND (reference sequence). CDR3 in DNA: TGTGCCAGTAGTGCGTGGGACTCAAGCACAGATACGCAGTATTTT. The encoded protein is CASSAWDSSTDTQYF.

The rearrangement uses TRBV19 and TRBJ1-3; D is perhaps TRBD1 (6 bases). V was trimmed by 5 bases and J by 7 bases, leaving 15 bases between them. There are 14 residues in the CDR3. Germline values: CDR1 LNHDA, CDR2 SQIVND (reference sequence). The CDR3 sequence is CASSLRGQHNTIYF. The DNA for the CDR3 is TGTGCCAGTAGTCTTCGGGGACAACACAACACCATATATTTT.

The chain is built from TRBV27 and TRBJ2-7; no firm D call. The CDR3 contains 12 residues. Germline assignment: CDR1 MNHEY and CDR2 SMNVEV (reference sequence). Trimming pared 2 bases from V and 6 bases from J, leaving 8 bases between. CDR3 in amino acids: CASSLPVTEQYF. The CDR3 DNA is TGTGCCAGCAGTTTACCAGTGACCGAGCAGTACTTC.

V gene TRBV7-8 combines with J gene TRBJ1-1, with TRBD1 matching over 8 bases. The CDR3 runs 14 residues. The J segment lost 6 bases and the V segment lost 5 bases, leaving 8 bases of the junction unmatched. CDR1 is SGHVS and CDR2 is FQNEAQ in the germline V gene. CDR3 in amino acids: CASSGSQGGSEAFF. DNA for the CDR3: TGTGCCAGCAGCGGATCACAGGGGGGCTCTGAAGCTTTCTTT.

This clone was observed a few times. The CDR3 is CASSLRQSGTSDYGYTF. CDR3 nucleotides: TGTGCCAGCAGCTTACGACAGTCTGGAACATCTGACTATGGCTACACCTTC. J is TRBJ1-2 and V is TRBV5-4, with a possible D match to TRBD1 (5 bases). The CDR3 extends over 17 amino acids. Germline loops: CDR1 SGHNT, CDR2 YYREEE (reference sequence). V was trimmed by 2 bases and J by 3 bases, leaving 20 bases between them.

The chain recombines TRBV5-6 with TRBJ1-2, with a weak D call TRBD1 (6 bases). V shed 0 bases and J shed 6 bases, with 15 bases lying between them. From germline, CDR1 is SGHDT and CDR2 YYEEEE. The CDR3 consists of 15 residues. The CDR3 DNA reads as TGTGCCAGCAGCTTGGCGACAGGTCCTGGAGATGGCTACACCTTC. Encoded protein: CASSLATGPGDGYTF.

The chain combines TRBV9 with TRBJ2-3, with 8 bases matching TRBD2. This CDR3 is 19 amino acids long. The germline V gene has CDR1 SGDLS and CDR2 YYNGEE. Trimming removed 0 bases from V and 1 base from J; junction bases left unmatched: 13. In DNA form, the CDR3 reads TGTGCCAGCAGCGTAGGTAGCGGGGTTGGTGGGGGGGGCACAGATACGCAGTATTTT. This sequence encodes CASSVGSGVGGGGTDTQYF.

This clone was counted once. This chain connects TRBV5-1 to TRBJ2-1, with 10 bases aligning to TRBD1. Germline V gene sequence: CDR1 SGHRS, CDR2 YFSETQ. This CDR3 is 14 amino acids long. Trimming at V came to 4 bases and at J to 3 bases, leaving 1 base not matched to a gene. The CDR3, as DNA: TGCGCCAGCAGCCGGGACAGGGGCTACAATGAGCAGTTCTTC. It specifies CASSRDRGYNEQFF.

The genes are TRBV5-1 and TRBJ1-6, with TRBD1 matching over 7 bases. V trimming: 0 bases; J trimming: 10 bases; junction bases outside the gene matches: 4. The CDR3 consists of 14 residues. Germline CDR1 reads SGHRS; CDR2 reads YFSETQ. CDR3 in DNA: TGCGCCAGCAGCTTGGGGGGACAGTACTCACCCCTCCACTTT. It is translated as CASSLGGQYSPLHF.

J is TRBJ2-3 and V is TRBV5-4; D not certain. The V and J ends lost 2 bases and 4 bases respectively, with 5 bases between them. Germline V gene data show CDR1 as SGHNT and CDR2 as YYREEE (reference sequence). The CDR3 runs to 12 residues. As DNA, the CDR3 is TGTGCCAGCAGCTTTATCTCAGATACGCAGTATTTT. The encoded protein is CASSFISDTQYF.

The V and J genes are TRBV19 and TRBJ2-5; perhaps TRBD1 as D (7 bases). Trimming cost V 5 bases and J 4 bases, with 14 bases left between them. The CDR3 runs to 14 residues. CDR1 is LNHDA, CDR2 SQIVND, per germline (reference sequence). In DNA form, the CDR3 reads TGTGCCAGTAGTGAGAACAGGGGAGGAGAGACCCAGTACTTC. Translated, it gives CASSENRGGETQYF.

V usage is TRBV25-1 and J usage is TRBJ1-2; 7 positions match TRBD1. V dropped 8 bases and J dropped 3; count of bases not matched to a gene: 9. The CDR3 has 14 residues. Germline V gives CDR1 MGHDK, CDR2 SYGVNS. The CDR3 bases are TGTGCCAGCGGCCGACAGGGTGGAGACTATGGCTACACCTTC. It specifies CASGRQGGDYGYTF.

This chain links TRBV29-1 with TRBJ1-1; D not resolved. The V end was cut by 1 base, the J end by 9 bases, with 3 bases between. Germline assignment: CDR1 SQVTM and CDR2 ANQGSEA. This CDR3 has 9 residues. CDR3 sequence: CSVEGKAFF. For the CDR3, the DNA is TGCAGCGTTGAAGGGAAAGCTTTCTTT.

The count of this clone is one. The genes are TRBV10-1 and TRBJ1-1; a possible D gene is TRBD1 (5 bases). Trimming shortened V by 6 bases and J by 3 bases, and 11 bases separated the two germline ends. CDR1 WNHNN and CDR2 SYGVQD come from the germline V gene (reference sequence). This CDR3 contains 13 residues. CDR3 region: CASSRDLDTEAFF. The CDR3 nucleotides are TGCGCCAGCAGCCGGGACTTGGACACTGAAGCTTTCTTT.

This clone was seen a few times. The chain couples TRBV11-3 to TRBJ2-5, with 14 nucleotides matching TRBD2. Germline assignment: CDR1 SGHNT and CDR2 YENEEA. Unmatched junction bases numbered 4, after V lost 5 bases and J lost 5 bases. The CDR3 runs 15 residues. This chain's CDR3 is CASSPGTSGGETQYF. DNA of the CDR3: TGTGCCAGCAGCCCAGGGACTAGCGGGGGCGAGACCCAGTACTTC.

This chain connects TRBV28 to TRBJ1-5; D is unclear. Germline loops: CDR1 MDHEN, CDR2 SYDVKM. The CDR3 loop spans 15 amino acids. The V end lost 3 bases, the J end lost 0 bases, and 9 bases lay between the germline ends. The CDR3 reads CASSFPGGSNQPQHF. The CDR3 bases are TGTGCCAGCAGTTTCCCCGGAGGTAGCAATCAGCCCCAGCATTTT.

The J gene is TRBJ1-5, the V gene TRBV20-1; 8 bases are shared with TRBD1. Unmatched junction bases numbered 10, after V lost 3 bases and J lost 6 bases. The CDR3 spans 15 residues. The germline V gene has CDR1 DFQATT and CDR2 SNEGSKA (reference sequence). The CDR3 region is CSASEGTGRGQPQHF. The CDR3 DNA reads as TGCAGTGCTAGTGAAGGGACAGGCCGGGGTCAGCCCCAGCATTTT.

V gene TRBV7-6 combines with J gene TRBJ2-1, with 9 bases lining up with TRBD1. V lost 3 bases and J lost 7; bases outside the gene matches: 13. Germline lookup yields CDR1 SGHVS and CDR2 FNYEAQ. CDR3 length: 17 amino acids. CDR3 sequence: CASSFRLPGQGRNEQFF. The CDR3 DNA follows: TGTGCCAGCAGCTTCCGTCTACCGGGACAGGGACGGAATGAGCAGTTCTTC.

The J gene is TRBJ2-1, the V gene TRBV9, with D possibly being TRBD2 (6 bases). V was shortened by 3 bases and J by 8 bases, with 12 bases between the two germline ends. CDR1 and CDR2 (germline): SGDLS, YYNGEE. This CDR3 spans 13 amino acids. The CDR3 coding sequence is TGTGCCAGCAGCGAGGGAGGTGAAGATGAGCAGTTCTTC. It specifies CASSEGGEDEQFF.

CDR3 protein: CASSYSSTANTEAFF. CDR3 in DNA: TGTGCCAGCAGTTACTCGTCGACAGCTAACACTGAAGCTTTCTTT. The gene calls are TRBV6-5 and TRBJ1-1; D might be TRBD1 (5 bases). The CDR3 has 15 amino acids. Trimming took off 0 bases at V and 2 bases at J, with 10 bases between the two ends. Germline V gives CDR1 MNHEY, CDR2 SVGAGI.

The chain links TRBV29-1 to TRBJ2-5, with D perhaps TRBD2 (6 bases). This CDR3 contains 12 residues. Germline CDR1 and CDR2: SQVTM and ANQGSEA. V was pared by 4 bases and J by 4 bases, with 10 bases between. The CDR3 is CSVVLAIETQYF. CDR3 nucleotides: TGCAGCGTTGTACTAGCAATAGAGACCCAGTACTTC.

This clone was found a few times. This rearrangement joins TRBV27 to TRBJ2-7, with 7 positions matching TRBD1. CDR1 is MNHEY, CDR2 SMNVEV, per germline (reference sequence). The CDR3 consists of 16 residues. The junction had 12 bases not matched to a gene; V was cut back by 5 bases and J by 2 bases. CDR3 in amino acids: CASSQIPPDRAYEQYF. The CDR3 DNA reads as TGTGCCAGCAGTCAAATACCCCCCGACAGGGCCTACGAGCAGTACTTC.

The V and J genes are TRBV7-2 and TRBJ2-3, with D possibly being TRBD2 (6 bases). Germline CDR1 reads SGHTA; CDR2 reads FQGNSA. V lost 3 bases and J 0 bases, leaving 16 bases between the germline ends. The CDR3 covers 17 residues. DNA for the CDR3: TGTGCCAGCAGCTTTAACGTGGGACTGGATAGCACAGATACGCAGTATTTT. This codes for CASSFNVGLDSTDTQYF. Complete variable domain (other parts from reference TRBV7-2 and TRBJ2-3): GAGVSQSPSNKVTEKGKDVELRCDPISGHTALYWYRQSLGQGLEFLIYFQGNSAPDKSGLPSDRFSAERTGGSVSTLTIQRTQQEDSAVYLCASSFNVGLDSTDTQYFGPGTRLTVL.

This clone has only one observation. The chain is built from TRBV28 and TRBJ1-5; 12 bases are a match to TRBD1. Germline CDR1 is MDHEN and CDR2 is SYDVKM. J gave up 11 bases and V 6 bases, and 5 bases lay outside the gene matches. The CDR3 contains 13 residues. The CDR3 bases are TGTGCCAGCAGGGGGACAGGGGGCACAGCCCAGCATTTT. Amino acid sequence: CASRGTGGTAQHF.

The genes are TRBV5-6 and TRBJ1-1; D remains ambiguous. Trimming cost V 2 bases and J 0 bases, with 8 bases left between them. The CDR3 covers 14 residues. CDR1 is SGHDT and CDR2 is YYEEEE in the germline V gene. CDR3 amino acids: CASSFVGVNTEAFF. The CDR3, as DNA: TGTGCCAGCAGCTTTGTAGGTGTGAACACTGAAGCTTTCTTT. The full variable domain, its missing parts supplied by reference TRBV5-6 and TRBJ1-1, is DAGVTQSPTHLIKTRGQQVTLRCSPKSGHDTVSWYQQALGQGPQFIFQYYEEEERQRGNFPDRFSGHQFPNYSSELNVNALLLGDSALYLCASSFVGVNTEAFFGQGTRLTVV.

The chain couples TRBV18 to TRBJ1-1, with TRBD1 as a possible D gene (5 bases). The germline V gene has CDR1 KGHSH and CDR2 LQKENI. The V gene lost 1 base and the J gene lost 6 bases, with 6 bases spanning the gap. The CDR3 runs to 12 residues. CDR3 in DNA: TGTGCCAGCTCACCACGGGGGTCTGAAGCTTTCTTT. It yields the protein CASSPRGSEAFF. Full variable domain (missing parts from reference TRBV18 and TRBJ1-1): NAGVMQNPRHLVRRRGQEARLRCSPMKGHSHVYWYRQLPEEGLKFMVYLQKENIIDESGMPKERFSAEFPKEGPSILRIQQVVRGDSAAYFCASSPRGSEAFFGQGTRLTVV.

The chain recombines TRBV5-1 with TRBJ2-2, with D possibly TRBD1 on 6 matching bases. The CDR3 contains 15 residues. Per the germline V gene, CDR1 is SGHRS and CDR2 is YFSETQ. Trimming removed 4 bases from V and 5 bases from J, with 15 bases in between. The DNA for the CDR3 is TGCGCCAGCAGCATAAGGGACACCAGGACCGGGGAGCTGTTTTTT. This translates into CASSIRDTRTGELFF.

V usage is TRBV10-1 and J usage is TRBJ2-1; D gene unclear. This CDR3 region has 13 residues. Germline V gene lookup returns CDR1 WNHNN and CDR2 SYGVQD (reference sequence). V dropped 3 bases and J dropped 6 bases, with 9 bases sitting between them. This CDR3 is CASSEGPFNEQFF. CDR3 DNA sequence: TGCGCCAGCAGTGAAGGGCCCTTCAATGAGCAGTTCTTC.

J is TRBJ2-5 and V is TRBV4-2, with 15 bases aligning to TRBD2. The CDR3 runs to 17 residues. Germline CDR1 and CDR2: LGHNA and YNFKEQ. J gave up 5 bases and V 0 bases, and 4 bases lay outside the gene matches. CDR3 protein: CASSQDLGLAGGETQYF. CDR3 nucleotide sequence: TGTGCCAGCAGCCAAGATCTCGGACTAGCGGGGGGGGAGACCCAGTACTTC.

This CDR3 is CASSRTVRGETQYF. CDR3 in DNA: TGTGCCAGCTCAAGGACAGTCCGAGGGGAGACCCAGTACTTC. V usage is TRBV18 and J usage is TRBJ2-5, with D possibly being TRBD1 (6 bases). With 5 bases removed from V and 5 bases from J, the gap between germline ends came to 15 bases. Germline CDR1 is KGHSH and CDR2 is LQKENI. This CDR3 is 14 amino acids long.

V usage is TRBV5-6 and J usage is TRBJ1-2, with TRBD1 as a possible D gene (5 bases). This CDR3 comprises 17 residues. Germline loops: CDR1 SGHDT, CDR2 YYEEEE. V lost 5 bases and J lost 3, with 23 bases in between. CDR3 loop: CASSPRGTFLDHYGYTF. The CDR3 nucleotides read TGTGCCAGCAGTCCGAGGGGCACATTCCTTGATCACTATGGCTACACCTTC.